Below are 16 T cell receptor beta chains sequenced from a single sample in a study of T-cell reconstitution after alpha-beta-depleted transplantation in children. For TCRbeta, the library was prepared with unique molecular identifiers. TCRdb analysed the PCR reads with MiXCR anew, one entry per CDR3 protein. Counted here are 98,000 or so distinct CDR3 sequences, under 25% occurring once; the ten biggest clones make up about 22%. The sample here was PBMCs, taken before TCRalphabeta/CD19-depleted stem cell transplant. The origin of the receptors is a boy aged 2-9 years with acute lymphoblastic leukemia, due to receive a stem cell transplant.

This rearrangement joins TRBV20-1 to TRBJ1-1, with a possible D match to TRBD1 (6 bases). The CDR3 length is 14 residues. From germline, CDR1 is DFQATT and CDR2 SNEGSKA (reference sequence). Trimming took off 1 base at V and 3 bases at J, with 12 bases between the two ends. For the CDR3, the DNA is TGCAGTGCTAGAGTGGGGGGGCGGGACACTGAAGCTTTCTTT. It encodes CSARVGGRDTEAFF.

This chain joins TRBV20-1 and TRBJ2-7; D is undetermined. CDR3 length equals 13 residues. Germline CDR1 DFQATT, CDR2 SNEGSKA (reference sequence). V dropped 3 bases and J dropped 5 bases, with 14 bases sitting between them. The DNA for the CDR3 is TGCAGTGCTAGGAGTCGCGGCCCAAACGAGCAGTACTTC. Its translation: CSARSRGPNEQYF.

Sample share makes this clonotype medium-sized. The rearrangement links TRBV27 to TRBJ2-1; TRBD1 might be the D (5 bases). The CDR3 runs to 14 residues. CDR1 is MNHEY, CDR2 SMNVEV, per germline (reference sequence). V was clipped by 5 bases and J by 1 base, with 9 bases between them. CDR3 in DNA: TGTGCCAGCAGTAGGGGAACTTCCTACAATGAGCAGTTCTTC. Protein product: CASSRGTSYNEQFF.

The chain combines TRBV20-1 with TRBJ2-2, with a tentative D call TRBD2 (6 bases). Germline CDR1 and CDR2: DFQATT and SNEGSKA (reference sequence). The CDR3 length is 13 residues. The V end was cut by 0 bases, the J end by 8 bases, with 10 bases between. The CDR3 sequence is CSARDAGSGELFF. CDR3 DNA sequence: TGCAGTGCTAGAGATGCGGGATCAGGGGAGCTGTTTTTT.

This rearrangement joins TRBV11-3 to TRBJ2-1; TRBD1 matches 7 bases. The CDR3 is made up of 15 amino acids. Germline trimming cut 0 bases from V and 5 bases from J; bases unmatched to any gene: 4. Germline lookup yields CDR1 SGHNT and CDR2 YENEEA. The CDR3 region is CASSLDRGSHNEQFF. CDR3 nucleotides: TGTGCCAGCAGCTTAGACAGGGGGAGCCACAATGAGCAGTTCTTC.

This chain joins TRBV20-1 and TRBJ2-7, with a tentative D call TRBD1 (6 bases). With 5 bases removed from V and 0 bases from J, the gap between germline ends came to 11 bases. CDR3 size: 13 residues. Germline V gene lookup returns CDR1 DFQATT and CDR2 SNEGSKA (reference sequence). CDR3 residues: CSAPGTSSYEQYF. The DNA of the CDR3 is TGCAGTGCTCCAGGGACAAGCTCCTACGAGCAGTACTTC.

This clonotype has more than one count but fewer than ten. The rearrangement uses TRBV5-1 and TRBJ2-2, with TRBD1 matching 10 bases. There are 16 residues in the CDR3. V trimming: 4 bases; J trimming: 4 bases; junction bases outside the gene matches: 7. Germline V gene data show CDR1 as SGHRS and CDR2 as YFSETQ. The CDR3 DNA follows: TGCGCCAGCAGCGAAGCGGGACAGGGGTCCACCGGGGAGCTGTTTTTT. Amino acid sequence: CASSEAGQGSTGELFF.

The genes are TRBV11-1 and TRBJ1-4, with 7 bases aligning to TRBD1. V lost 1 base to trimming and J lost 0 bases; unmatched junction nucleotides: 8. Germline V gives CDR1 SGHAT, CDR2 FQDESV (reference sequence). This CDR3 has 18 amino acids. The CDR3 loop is CASSLVDRQGPTNEKLFF. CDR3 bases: TGTGCCAGCAGCTTAGTGGACCGACAGGGACCAACTAATGAAAAACTGTTTTTT.

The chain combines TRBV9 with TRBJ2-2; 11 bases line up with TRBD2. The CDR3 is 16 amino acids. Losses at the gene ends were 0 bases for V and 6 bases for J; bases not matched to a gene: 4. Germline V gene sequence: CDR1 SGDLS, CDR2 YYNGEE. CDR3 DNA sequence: TGTGCCAGCAGCGTAGCACTAGCGGGAGCCCCCGGGGAGCTGTTTTTT. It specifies CASSVALAGAPGELFF.

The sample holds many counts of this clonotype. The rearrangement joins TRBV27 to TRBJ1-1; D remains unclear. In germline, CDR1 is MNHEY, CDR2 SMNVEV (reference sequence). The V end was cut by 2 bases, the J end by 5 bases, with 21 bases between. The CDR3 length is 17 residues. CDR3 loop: CASSLGSAGPGITEAFF. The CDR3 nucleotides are TGTGCCAGCAGTTTAGGGTCGGCAGGCCCGGGAATAACTGAAGCTTTCTTT.

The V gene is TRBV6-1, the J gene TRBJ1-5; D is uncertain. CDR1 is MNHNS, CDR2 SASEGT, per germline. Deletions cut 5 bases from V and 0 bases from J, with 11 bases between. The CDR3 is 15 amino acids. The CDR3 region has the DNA TGTGCCAGCAGTCAAACCTTGGGTAGCAATCAGCCCCAGCATTTT. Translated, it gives CASSQTLGSNQPQHF.

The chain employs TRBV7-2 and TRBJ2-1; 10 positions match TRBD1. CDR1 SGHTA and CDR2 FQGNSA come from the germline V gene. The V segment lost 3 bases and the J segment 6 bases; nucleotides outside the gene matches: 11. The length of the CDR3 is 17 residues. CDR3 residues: CASSFTGTGVFINEQFF. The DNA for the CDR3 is TGTGCCAGCAGCTTCACCGGGACAGGGGTTTTTATCAATGAGCAGTTCTTC. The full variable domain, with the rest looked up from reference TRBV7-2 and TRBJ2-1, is GAGVSQSPSNKVTEKGKDVELRCDPISGHTALYWYRQSLGQGLEFLIYFQGNSAPDKSGLPSDRFSAERTGGSVSTLTIQRTQQEDSAVYLCASSFTGTGVFINEQFFGPGTRLTVL.

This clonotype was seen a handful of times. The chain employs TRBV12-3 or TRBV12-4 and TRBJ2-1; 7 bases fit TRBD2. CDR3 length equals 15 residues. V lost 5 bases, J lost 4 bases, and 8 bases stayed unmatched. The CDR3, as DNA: TGTGCCAGCAGTATGACTAGCAGTCCATACAATGAGCAGTTCTTC. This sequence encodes CASSMTSSPYNEQFF.

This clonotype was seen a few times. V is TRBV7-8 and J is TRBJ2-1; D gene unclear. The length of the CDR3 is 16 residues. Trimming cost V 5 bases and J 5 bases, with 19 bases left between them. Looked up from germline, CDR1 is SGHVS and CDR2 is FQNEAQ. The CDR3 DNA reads TGTGCCAGCAGCCTCCGGGCCTATGGAGCCCACAATGAGCAGTTCTTC. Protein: CASSLRAYGAHNEQFF.

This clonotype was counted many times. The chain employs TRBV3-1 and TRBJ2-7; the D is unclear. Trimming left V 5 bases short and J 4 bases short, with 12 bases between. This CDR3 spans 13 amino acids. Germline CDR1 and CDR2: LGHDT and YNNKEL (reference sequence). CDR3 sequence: CASSDGPAYEQYF. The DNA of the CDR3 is TGTGCCAGCAGCGACGGCCCGGCGTACGAGCAGTACTTC.

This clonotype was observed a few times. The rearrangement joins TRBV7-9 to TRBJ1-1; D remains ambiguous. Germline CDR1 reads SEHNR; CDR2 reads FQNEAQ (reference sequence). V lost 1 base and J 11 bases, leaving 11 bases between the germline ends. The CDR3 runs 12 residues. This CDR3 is CASSLEGSLAFF. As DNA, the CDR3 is TGTGCCAGCAGCTTAGAAGGTTCGCTCGCTTTCTTT.